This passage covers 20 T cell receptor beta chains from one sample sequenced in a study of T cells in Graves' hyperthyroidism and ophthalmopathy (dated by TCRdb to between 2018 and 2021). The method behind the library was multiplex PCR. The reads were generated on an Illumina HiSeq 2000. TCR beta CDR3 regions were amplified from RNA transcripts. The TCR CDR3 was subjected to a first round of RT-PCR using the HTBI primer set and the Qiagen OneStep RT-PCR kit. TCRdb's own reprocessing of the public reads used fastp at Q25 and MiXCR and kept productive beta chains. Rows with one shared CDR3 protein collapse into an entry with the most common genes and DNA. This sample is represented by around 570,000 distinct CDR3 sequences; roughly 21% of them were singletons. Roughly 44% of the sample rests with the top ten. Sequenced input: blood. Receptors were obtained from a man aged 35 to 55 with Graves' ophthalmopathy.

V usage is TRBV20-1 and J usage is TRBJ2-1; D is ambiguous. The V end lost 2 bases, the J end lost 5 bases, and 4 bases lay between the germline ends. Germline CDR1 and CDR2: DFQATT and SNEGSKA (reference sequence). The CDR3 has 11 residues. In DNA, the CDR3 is TGCAGTGCTAGACAGAACAATGAGCAGTTCTTC. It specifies CSARQNNEQFF.

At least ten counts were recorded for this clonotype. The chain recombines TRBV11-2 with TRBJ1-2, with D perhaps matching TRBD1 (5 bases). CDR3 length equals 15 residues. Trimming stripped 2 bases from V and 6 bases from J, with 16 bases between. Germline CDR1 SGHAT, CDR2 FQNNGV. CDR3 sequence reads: CASSLSSGRWDGYTF. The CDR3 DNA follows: TGTGCCAGCAGCTTATCGTCAGGGCGGTGGGATGGCTACACCTTC.

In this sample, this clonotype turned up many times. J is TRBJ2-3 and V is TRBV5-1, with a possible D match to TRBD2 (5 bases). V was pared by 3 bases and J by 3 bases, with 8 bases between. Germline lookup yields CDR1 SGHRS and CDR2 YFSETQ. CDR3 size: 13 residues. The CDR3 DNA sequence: TGCGCCAGCAGCTCACTAGATACAGATACGCAGTATTTT. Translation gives CASSSLDTDTQYF.

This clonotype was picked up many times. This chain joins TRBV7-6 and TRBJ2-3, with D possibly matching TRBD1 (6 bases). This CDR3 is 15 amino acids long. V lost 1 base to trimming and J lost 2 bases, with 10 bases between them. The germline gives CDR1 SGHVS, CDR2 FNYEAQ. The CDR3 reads CASSLGTAATDTQYF. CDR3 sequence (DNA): TGTGCCAGCAGCTTAGGGACAGCAGCCACAGATACGCAGTATTTT.

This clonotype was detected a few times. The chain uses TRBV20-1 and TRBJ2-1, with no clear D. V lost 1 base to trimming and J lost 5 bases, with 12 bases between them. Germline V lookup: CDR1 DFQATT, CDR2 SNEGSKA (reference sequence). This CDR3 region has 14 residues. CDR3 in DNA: TGCAGTGCTAGAGGGAAGGGTAGTGACAATGAGCAGTTCTTC. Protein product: CSARGKGSDNEQFF.

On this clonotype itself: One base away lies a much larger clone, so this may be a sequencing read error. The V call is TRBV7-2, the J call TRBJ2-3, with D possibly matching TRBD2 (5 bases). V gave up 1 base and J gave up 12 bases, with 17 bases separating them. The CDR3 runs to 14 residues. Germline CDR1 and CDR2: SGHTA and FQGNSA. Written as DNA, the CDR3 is TGTGCCAGCAGCTTAGATCGAGCTAACGGGAAACAGTATTTT. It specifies CASSLDRANGKQYF.

CDR3 residues: CASGAELGHFGELFF. The CDR3 nucleotides read TGTGCCAGCGGCGCCGAGTTAGGACACTTCGGGGAGCTGTTTTTT. This chain joins TRBV6-2 or TRBV6-3 and TRBJ2-2; weak D call: TRBD1 (5 bases). The CDR3 has 15 amino acids. Trimming stripped 8 bases from V and 7 bases from J, with 20 bases between. From germline, CDR1 is MNHEY and CDR2 SVGEGT.

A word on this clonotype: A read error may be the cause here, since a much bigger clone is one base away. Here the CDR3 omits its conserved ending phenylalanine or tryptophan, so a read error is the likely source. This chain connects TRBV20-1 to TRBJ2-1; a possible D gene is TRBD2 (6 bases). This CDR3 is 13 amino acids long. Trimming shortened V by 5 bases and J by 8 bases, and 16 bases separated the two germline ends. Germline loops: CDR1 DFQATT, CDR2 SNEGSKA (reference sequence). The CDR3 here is CSAVGIKRDEQFS. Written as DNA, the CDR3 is TGCAGTGCTGTCGGAATAAAGCGGGATGAGCAGTTCTCC.

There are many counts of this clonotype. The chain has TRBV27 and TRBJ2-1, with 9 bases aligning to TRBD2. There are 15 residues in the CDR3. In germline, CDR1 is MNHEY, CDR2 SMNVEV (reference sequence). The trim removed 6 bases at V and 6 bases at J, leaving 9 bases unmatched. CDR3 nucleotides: TGTGCCAGCAGGGGACTAGCCGGATTTTTCAATGAGCAGTTCTTC. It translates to CASRGLAGFFNEQFF.

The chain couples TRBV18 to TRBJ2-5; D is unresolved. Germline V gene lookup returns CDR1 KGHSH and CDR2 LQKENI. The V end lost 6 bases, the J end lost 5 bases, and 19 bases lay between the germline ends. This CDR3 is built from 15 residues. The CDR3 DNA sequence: TGTGCCAGCTCCCCCGGGCCTCGAAACCCGGAGACCCAGTACTTC. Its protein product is CASSPGPRNPETQYF.

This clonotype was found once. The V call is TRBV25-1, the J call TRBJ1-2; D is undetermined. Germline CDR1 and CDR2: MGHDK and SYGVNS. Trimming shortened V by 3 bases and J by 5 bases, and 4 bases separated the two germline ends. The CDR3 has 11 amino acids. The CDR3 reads CASSDAYGYTF. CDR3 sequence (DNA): TGTGCCAGCAGTGACGCTTATGGCTACACCTTC.

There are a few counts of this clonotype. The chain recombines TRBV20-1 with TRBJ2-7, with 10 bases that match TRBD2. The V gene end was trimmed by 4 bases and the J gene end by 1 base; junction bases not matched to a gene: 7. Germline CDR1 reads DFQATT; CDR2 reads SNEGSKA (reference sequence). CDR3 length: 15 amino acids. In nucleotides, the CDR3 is TGCAGTGCTACTACCGGGACTAGCGTTTCCTACGAGCAGTACTTC. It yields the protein CSATTGTSVSYEQYF.

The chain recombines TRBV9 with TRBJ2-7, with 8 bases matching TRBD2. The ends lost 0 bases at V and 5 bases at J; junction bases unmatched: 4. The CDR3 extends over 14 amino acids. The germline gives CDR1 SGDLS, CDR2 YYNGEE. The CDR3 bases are TGTGCCAGCAGCGTAGGAGCGGGAGTCAACGAGCAGTACTTC. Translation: CASSVGAGVNEQYF. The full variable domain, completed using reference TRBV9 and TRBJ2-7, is DSGVTQTPKHLITATGQRVTLRCSPRSGDLSVYWYQQSLDQGLQFLIQYYNGEERAKGNILERFSAQQFPDLHSELNLSSLELGDSALYFCASSVGAGVNEQYFGPGTRLTVT.

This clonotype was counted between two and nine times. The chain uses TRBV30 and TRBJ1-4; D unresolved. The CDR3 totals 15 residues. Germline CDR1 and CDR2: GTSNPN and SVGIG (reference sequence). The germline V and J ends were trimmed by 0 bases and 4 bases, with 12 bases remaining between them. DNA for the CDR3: TGTGCCTGGAGTGTAGGAGAAATCCTTAATGAAAAACTGTTTTTT. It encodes CAWSVGEILNEKLFF.

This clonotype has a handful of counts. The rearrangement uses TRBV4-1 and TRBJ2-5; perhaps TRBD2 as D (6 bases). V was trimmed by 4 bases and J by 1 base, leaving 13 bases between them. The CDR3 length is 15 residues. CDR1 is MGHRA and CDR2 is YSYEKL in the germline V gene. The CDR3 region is CASSPFAGFQETQYF. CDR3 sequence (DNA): TGCGCCAGCAGCCCCTTTGCGGGATTCCAAGAGACCCAGTACTTC.

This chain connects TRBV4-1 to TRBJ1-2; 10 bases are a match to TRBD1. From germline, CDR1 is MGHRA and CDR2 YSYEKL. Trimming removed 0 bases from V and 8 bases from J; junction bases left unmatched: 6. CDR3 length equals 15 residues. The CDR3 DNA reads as TGCGCCAGCAGCCAAGACCTGACAGGGGGCTTCGGCTACACCTTC. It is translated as CASSQDLTGGFGYTF.

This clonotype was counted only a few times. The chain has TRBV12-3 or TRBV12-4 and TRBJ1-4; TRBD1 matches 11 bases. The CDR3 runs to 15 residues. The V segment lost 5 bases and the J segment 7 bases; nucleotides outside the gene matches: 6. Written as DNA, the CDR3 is TGTGCCAGCAGTGATCGGACAGGGGGCGTTGAAAAACTGTTTTTT. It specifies CASSDRTGGVEKLFF.

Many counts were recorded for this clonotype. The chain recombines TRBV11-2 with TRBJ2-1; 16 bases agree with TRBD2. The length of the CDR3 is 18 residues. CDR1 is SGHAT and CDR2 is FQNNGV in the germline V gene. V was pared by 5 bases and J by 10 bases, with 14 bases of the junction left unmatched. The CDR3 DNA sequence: TGTGCCAGCAGCCCCTCCTCGGGACTAGCGGGGGGGTATAGAGAGCAGTTCTTC. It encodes CASSPSSGLAGGYREQFF.

Here the CDR3 DNA reads TGCAGTGCTAGAGATCTGTCCCTTGAATATGGCTACACCTTC. Encoded protein: CSARDLSLEYGYTF. The chain combines TRBV20-1 with TRBJ1-2; D ambiguous. The CDR3 is made up of 14 amino acids. The V end was cut by 0 bases, the J end by 5 bases, with 13 bases between. In germline, CDR1 is DFQATT, CDR2 SNEGSKA (reference sequence).

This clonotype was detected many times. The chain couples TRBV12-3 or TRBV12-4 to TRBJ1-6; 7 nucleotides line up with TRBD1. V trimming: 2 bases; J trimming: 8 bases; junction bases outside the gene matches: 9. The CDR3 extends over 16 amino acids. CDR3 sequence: CASSLIQGNGHSPLHF. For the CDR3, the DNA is TGTGCCAGCAGTTTAATACAGGGGAATGGACATTCACCCCTCCACTTT.